Following are 23 T cell receptor beta chains from one sample sequenced in a study of blood T cell repertoires in COVID-19. Assay used: immunoSEQ multiplex PCR; TCRdb lists only in-frame clones, some missing. The sample gives a few hundred thousand clones, less than 90% of which show up once; more than 7.5% is in the top ten. Sequencing was done on a sample of PBMCs or T cells enriched from blood (not recorded which). These receptors all stem from an older woman who had recovered from COVID-19.

The chain employs TRBV5-4 and TRBJ1-1; no definite D call. The germline gives CDR1 SGHNT, CDR2 YYREEE (reference sequence). Trimming left V 10 bases short and J 6 bases short, with 19 bases between. The CDR3 consists of 13 residues. The CDR3 coding sequence is TGTGCCGGTCAAACCGGGTCAAATTCTGAAGCTTTCTTT. It is translated as CAGQTGSNSEAFF.

This clone was seen just once. The genes are TRBV28 and TRBJ2-3, with 8 bases identical to TRBD2. CDR1 and CDR2 (germline): MDHEN, SYDVKM. The CDR3 sequence is 15 residues long. V lost 4 bases to trimming and J lost 5 bases; unmatched junction nucleotides: 8. CDR3 DNA sequence: TGTGCCAGCAGTTGGCGGGGGGCCGGGGGAGATACGCAGTATTTT. This sequence encodes CASSWRGAGGDTQYF.

This rearrangement joins TRBV6-5 to TRBJ2-3; weak D call: TRBD2 (5 bases). CDR1 MNHEY and CDR2 SVGAGI come from the germline V gene. V was pared by 8 bases and J by 4 bases, with 19 bases between. The CDR3 length is 15 residues. The CDR3 region is CASDRGPGLADTQYF. CDR3 nucleotide sequence: TGTGCCAGCGATCGAGGGCCTGGGTTGGCAGATACGCAGTATTTT.

J is TRBJ2-3 and V is TRBV6-1; TRBD2 might be the D (6 bases). CDR1 is MNHNS, CDR2 SASEGT, per germline. The CDR3 is 16 residues long. The ends were cut back, 0 bases at V and 0 bases at J, with 10 bases in the middle. CDR3 loop: CASSEALGGSTDTQYF. The CDR3 DNA follows: TGTGCCAGCAGTGAAGCGCTGGGAGGTAGCACAGATACGCAGTATTTT.

The chain carries TRBV19 and TRBJ2-7, with 11 bases matching TRBD1. The CDR3 is 15 amino acids. Germline V gene data show CDR1 as LNHDA and CDR2 as SQIVND (reference sequence). The ends lost 4 bases at V and 3 bases at J; junction bases unmatched: 5. This chain's CDR3 is CASSTGTGGIYEQYF. The CDR3 nucleotides read TGTGCCAGTAGTACCGGGACAGGGGGTATCTACGAGCAGTACTTC.

The chain is built from TRBV14 and TRBJ2-3; perhaps TRBD1 as D (6 bases). Germline V gene sequence: CDR1 SGHDN, CDR2 FVKESK. The CDR3 is 14 amino acids. V was shortened by 7 bases and J by 5 bases, with 16 bases between the two germline ends. CDR3: CASTRGRGIDTQYF. Written as DNA, the CDR3 is TGTGCCAGCACCCGAGGCAGGGGTATAGATACGCAGTATTTT.

This chain joins TRBV29-1 and TRBJ1-1; 7 bases line up with TRBD1. There are 14 residues in the CDR3. From germline, CDR1 is SQVTM and CDR2 ANQGSEA. The ends lost 8 bases at V and 1 base at J; junction bases unmatched: 10. DNA of the CDR3: TGCAGCTCCAGACGACAGGGAGGGAACACTGAAGCTTTCTTT. Its translation is CSSRRQGGNTEAFF.

For the CDR3, the DNA is TGTGCCAGCAGTTACAGGGATACCGGGGAGCTGTTTTTT. Its translation: CASSYRDTGELFF. V is TRBV2 and J is TRBJ2-2; maybe TRBD1 (6 bases). Germline lookup yields CDR1 SNHLY and CDR2 FYNNEI. V lost 5 bases and J 5 bases, leaving 9 bases between the germline ends. This CDR3 has 13 residues.

This clone was observed a single time. This rearrangement joins TRBV5-1 to TRBJ1-4, with D hard to call. The V gene's germline CDR1 is SGHRS and CDR2 YFSETQ. The length of the CDR3 is 15 residues. V was clipped by 2 bases and J by 0 bases, with 8 bases between them. The DNA of the CDR3 is TGCGCCAGCAGCTTTGGCAGTGCAACTAATGAAAAACTGTTTTTT. Translating gives CASSFGSATNEKLFF.

The genes are TRBV7-6 and TRBJ2-5; 12 bases match TRBD2. The CDR3 is 16 residues long. Trimming cost V 5 bases and J 4 bases; bases outside gene matches: 8. CDR1 is SGHVS and CDR2 is FNYEAQ in the germline V gene. The CDR3 sequence is CASSPLTSGGLETQYF. The CDR3 DNA is TGTGCCAGCAGCCCCTTGACTAGCGGGGGTTTAGAGACCCAGTACTTC.

The CDR3 DNA reads TGTGCCAGCAGTGACAGGGATGAAAAACTGTTTTTT. Protein product: CASSDRDEKLFF. V is TRBV2 and J is TRBJ1-4; D possibly corresponds to TRBD1 (5 bases). Per the germline V gene, CDR1 is SNHLY and CDR2 is FYNNEI. Trimming left V 3 bases short and J 6 bases short, with 5 bases between. The CDR3 runs 12 residues.

The chain carries TRBV5-4 and TRBJ2-5, with D possibly being TRBD2 (7 bases). Germline CDR1 SGHNT, CDR2 YYREEE (reference sequence). CDR3 length equals 14 residues. V was cut by 4 bases and J by 0 bases, with 10 bases left in between. The CDR3 bases are TGTGCCAGCAGCAGGGGGGGGTACCAAGAGACCCAGTACTTC. Residues: CASSRGGYQETQYF.

CDR3 in amino acids: CASRSGQNEKLFF. DNA for the CDR3: TGTGCCAGCAGATCCGGACAGAATGAAAAACTGTTTTTT. This chain uses TRBV6-5 with TRBJ1-4, with D tentatively TRBD1 (6 bases). The germline CDR1 and CDR2 sequences are MNHEY and SVGAGI. V was trimmed by 6 bases and J by 5 bases, leaving 10 bases between them. The CDR3 covers 13 residues.

The chain links TRBV3-1 (or the pseudogene TRBV3-2) to TRBJ2-2, with TRBD2 identical over 9 bases. The CDR3 loop spans 15 amino acids. V was clipped by 6 bases and J by 1 base; unmatched bases: 3. Looked up from germline, CDR1 is LGHDT and CDR2 is YNNKEL (reference sequence). In DNA form, the CDR3 reads TGTGCCAGCAGACATAGCGGGGGGAACACCGGGGAGCTGTTTTTT. It is translated as CASRHSGGNTGELFF.

The chain combines TRBV10-3 with TRBJ1-2, with 8 nucleotides matching TRBD1. Losses at the gene ends were 6 bases for V and 5 bases for J; bases not matched to a gene: 5. Germline V gene data show CDR1 as ENHRY and CDR2 as SYGVKD. The CDR3 is 13 residues long. CDR3 sequence (DNA): TGTGCCATCAGGCCGACAGGGGAGTATGGCTACACCTTC. It is translated as CAIRPTGEYGYTF.

The chain uses TRBV5-1 and TRBJ2-1; the match to TRBD1 covers 9 bases. The V gene end was trimmed by 5 bases and the J gene end by 3 bases; junction bases not matched to a gene: 9. The CDR3 totals 16 residues. Germline CDR1 SGHRS, CDR2 YFSETQ. CDR3: CASSHGGTGYYNEQFF. The CDR3 coding sequence is TGCGCCAGCAGTCACGGCGGGACAGGGTACTACAATGAGCAGTTCTTC. Complete variable domain (other parts from reference TRBV5-1 and TRBJ2-1): KAGVTQTPRYLIKTRGQQVTLSCSPISGHRSVSWYQQTPGQGLQFLFEYFSETQRNKGNFPGRFSGRQFSNSRSEMNVSTLELGDSALYLCASSHGGTGYYNEQFFGPGTRLTVL.

The V call is TRBV4-2, the J call TRBJ2-7; 9 positions match TRBD2. The CDR3 sequence is 15 residues long. CDR1 and CDR2 (germline): LGHNA, YNFKEQ. Trimming cost V 4 bases and J 6 bases; bases outside gene matches: 10. CDR3 residues: CASSRVAGETCEQYF. CDR3 in DNA: TGTGCCAGCAGCCGCGTAGCGGGAGAAACTTGCGAGCAGTACTTC.

J is TRBJ1-1 and V is TRBV5-4, with D possibly matching TRBD1 (5 bases). The CDR3 length is 12 residues. In germline, CDR1 is SGHNT, CDR2 YYREEE (reference sequence). V was shortened by 3 bases and J by 7 bases, with 10 bases between the two germline ends. The DNA for the CDR3 is TGTGCCAGCAGCTCGACGGACAATGAAGCTTTCTTT. Its protein is CASSSTDNEAFF.

This clone was counted only a few times. The rearrangement joins TRBV5-4 to TRBJ1-6, with TRBD1 as a possible D gene (5 bases). The CDR3 loop spans 17 amino acids. Germline V gene data show CDR1 as SGHNT and CDR2 as YYREEE (reference sequence). V lost 4 bases, J lost 0 bases, and 14 bases lay in between. CDR3 nucleotide sequence: TGTGCCAGCAGCAGGGACTCTGGGAGCTCCTATAATTCACCCCTCCACTTT. It codes for CASSRDSGSSYNSPLHF.

The chain carries TRBV6-5 and TRBJ2-7; D remains ambiguous. V lost 6 bases, J lost 0 bases, and 12 bases lay in between. The germline V gene encodes CDR1 MNHEY and CDR2 SVGAGI. This CDR3 contains 14 residues. The CDR3 bases are TGTGCCAGCAGATTTGACATTACCTCCTACGAGCAGTACGTC. This translates into CASRFDITSYEQYV.

The chain has TRBV19 and TRBJ1-4; D gene uncertain. CDR1 LNHDA and CDR2 SQIVND come from the germline V gene (reference sequence). The CDR3 length is 14 residues. Trimming took 1 base from V and 4 from J, leaving 7 bases between them. Here the CDR3 reads CASSIGGYNEKLFF. CDR3 coding DNA: TGTGCCAGTAGTATAGGAGGTTATAATGAAAAACTGTTTTTT.

The genes are TRBV19 and TRBJ2-7; D possibly corresponds to TRBD1 (7 bases). The germline V gene has CDR1 LNHDA and CDR2 SQIVND (reference sequence). The CDR3 length is 18 residues. V gave up 5 bases and J gave up 4 bases, with 27 bases separating them. CDR3: CASSRGRGPGQSSYEQYF. Written as DNA, the CDR3 is TGTGCCAGTAGTCGGGGGAGAGGGCCGGGACAGAGCTCTTACGAGCAGTACTTC.

The V gene is TRBV7-2, the J gene TRBJ1-3; D is uncertain. V was cut by 2 bases and J by 4 bases, with 12 bases left in between. Germline V gene lookup returns CDR1 SGHTA and CDR2 FQGNSA. The CDR3 runs 15 residues. The chain's CDR3 is CASSLSGGSGNTIYF. The CDR3 nucleotides read TGTGCCAGCAGCTTATCGGGAGGGTCCGGAAACACCATATATTTT. Full variable domain (missing parts from reference TRBV7-2 and TRBJ1-3): GAGVSQSPSNKVTEKGKDVELRCDPISGHTALYWYRQSLGQGLEFLIYFQGNSAPDKSGLPSDRFSAERTGGSVSTLTIQRTQQEDSAVYLCASSLSGGSGNTIYFGEGSWLTVV.